These T cell receptor beta chains were read from a single sample in a study of beta chain features in type 1 diabetes. The table came from immunoSEQ multiplex PCR; TCRdb's copy has only in-frame clones and leaves some out. Of 250,000 to 300,000 clones in the sample, around 25% are singletons; the top ten hold over 0.01%. The sample was naive CD4+ T cells from blood. The origin of the receptors is a woman younger than 45 with type 1 diabetes. Each CDR3 is given with its conserved first and last residue. A D gene is named only where the DNA matches it firmly. Not every row has a clone size; where given, it reads once, few, many or a size class.

J gene	V gene	clone size	D gene	CDR3 DNA	CDR3 protein
TRBJ2-1	TRBV19	once	NA	TGTGCCAGTAGCCGGGACTACAATGAGCAGTTCTTC	CASSRDYNEQFF
TRBJ2-7	TRBV29-1	few	TRBD1	TGCAGCGTTGGCCGCGACAGGGGTTCCTACGAGCAGTACTTC	CSVGRDRGSYEQYF
TRBJ2-5	TRBV4-2	few	TRBD1	TGTGCCAGCAGCCAAGATGCGCGACAGGGGAGGGAGACCCAGTACTTC	CASSQDARQGRETQYF
TRBJ2-7	TRBV6-1	NA	TRBD2	TGTGCCAGCAGCCCGTTTGGGGGGGTTTCCGAGCAGTACTTC	CASSPFGGVSEQYF
TRBJ2-7	TRBV30	NA	TRBD2	TGTGCCTGGAGTGTTGGACTAGCGGAGCTCTACGAGCAGTACTTC	CAWSVGLAELYEQYF
TRBJ2-3	TRBV18	NA	TRBD1	TGTGCCAGCTCACCCTCGGGACAGAACACAGATACGCAGTATTTT	CASSPSGQNTDTQYF
TRBJ2-1	TRBV5-1	NA	NA	TGCGCCAGCAGCTTGCAGGGGGAGCAGTTCTTC	CASSLQGEQFF
TRBJ1-3	TRBV5-1	NA	TRBD1	TGCGCCAGCAGCTTGGGCACCGACAGGGCTGGAAACACCATATATTTT	CASSLGTDRAGNTIYF
TRBJ2-3	TRBV7-3	NA	NA	TGTGCCAGCAGCTTATCTGTCTCAGATACGCAGTATTTT	CASSLSVSDTQYF
TRBJ1-2	TRBV28	once	TRBD1	TGTGCCAGCTCCGGGACAGGGCTTGGCTACACCTTC	CASSGTGLGYTF
TRBJ2-5	TRBV6-5	NA	NA	TGTGCCAGCAGCAGGTCCCAAGAGACCCAGTACTTC	CASSRSQETQYF
TRBJ2-7	TRBV5-6	NA	TRBD2	TGTGCCAGCAGTCCGGCTCGATCTAGCGGGAGAGTCTCCTACGAGCAGTACTTC	CASSPARSSGRVSYEQYF
TRBJ2-3	TRBV18	once	TRBD2	TGTGCCAGCTCACCGACTAGCAATGGGGATACGCAGTATTTT	CASSPTSNGDTQYF
TRBJ1-5	TRBV9	NA	NA	TGTGCCAGCAGCGTTTCAGGGTCTGATCAGCCCCAGCATTTT	CASSVSGSDQPQHF
TRBJ2-1	TRBV4-1	NA	NA	TGCGCCAGCAGCCAAGCGGGGACTCCAGTGTTCTTC	CASSQAGTPVFF
TRBJ1-1	TRBV7-9	NA	NA	TGTGCCAGCAGCCAACCAACGGGGGGACGCGAAGCTTTCTTT	CASSQPTGGREAFF
TRBJ2-1	TRBV29-1	NA	NA	TGCAGCGCAAGGACTGACTACAATGAGCAGTTCTTC	CSARTDYNEQFF
TRBJ2-1	TRBV4-1	NA	TRBD2	TGCGCCAGCAGCGAAGGACTAGCGACCTTTAATGAGCAGTTCTTC	CASSEGLATFNEQFF
TRBJ2-1	TRBV2	NA	NA	TGTGCCAGCAGTGATGCCGGGAGTCTGTACAATGAGCAGTTCTTC	CASSDAGSLYNEQFF
TRBJ2-7	TRBV6-5	NA	NA	TGTGCCAGCAGCCAGGGGAGGGGCGAGCAGTACTTC	CASSQGRGEQYF
TRBJ2-1	TRBV9	few	TRBD2	TGTGCCAGCAGCGCTGGGGTTAGCGGGGGCTACAATGAGCAGTTCTTC	CASSAGVSGGYNEQFF
TRBJ2-1	TRBV4-1	NA	TRBD2	TGCGCCAGCAGCCAAAGAGGCGGGAGTGGCGATGAGCAGTTCTTC	CASSQRGGSGDEQFF
TRBJ2-7	TRBV18	few	TRBD1	TGTGCCAGCTCACCGAGAACCGGGACAGGGGTCTACGAGCAGTACTTC	CASSPRTGTGVYEQYF
TRBJ1-1	TRBV9	few	NA	TGTGCCAGCAGCGGCGGGACCGCCCGGGTCACTGAAGCTTTCTTT	CASSGGTARVTEAFF
TRBJ2-5	TRBV5-1	NA	NA	TGCGCCAGCAGCGAGGGACTCTCTTCCCAAGAGACCCAGTACTTC	CASSEGLSSQETQYF
TRBJ2-5	TRBV30	NA	TRBD2	TGTGCCTGGAGTGCGATGACTAGCGGGAGGGGCGAGACCCAGTACTTC	CAWSAMTSGRGETQYF
TRBJ2-1	TRBV28	once	NA	TGTGCCAGCAGTTTAGGGTATCTGGGCGATGAGCAGTTCTTC	CASSLGYLGDEQFF
TRBJ2-1	TRBV30	NA	NA	TGTGCCTGGAGGTCCCTGAGCGGTACCTACAATGAGCAGTTCTTC	CAWRSLSGTYNEQFF
TRBJ2-7	TRBV7-8	NA	NA	TGTGCCAGCAGCTTAGCGGCAGGACGGGGCGAGCAGTACTTC	CASSLAAGRGEQYF
TRBJ2-7	TRBV7-9	few	TRBD2	TGTGCCAGCAGCTCTAGCGGGAGCCGGGAGCAGTACTTC	CASSSSGSREQYF
TRBJ2-7	TRBV30	few	NA	TGTGCCTGGAGTCGGGGGTACGAGCAGTACTTC	CAWSRGYEQYF
TRBJ1-3	TRBV9	few	NA	TGTGCCAGCAGCGTAGACAGGGCCGGAAACACCATATATTTT	CASSVDRAGNTIYF
TRBJ2-7	TRBV9	NA	NA	TGTGCCAGCAGCGTACAACCCCTGGGGGAGGTCTACGAGCAGTACTTC	CASSVQPLGEVYEQYF
TRBJ1-1	TRBV6-1	NA	NA	TGTGCCAGCGCGACAGTTCTGGCTTTCTTT	CASATVLAFF
TRBJ2-1	TRBV7-3	NA	TRBD1	TGTGCCAGCAGCCAAGGACAGGCAGGCAATGAGCAGTTCTTC	CASSQGQAGNEQFF
TRBJ2-3	TRBV25-1	NA	TRBD1	TGTGCCAGCAGTGGACAGGGAGTAGATACGCAGTATTTT	CASSGQGVDTQYF
TRBJ1-1	TRBV6-5	once	NA	TGTGCCAGCACCTTGGGCGTGAACACTGAAGCTTTCTTT	CASTLGVNTEAFF
TRBJ1-2	TRBV6-5	few	TRBD1	TGTGCCAGCAGTTATATTTCCCGGACAGGGACCTATGGCTACACCTTC	CASSYISRTGTYGYTF
TRBJ2-7	TRBV4-2	NA	TRBD1	TGTGCCAGCAGCCCAGGACAGGGTATTACCTACGAGCAGTACTTC	CASSPGQGITYEQYF
TRBJ2-5	TRBV7-7	few	TRBD1	TGTGCTAGCAGCCGGGGACAGGCGACTCAAGAGACCCAGTACTTC	CASSRGQATQETQYF
TRBJ2-5	TRBV7-9	few	NA	TGTGCCAGCAGACTCGGGGAGACCCAGTACTTC	CASRLGETQYF
TRBJ2-7	TRBV13	few	TRBD1	TGTGCCAGCAGCCCTCTGGGGACAGGGAACTACGAGCAGTACTTC	CASSPLGTGNYEQYF
TRBJ2-1	TRBV9	NA	TRBD1	TGTGCCAGCAGCGTACTCTCGACAGGGCCGCTTTACCCCAATGAGCAGTTCTTC	CASSVLSTGPLYPNEQFF